A single sample gave rise to the 10 T cell receptor beta chains below, sequenced in a study of blood T cell repertoires in COVID-19. This table comes from immunoSEQ multiplex PCR, and its TCRdb copy is limited to in-frame clones, with some not included. The sample has roughly 180,000 clones; over 75% are singletons. Sequencing was done on a sample of PBMCs or T cells enriched from blood (not recorded which). These receptors were obtained from a woman in her thirties or forties with acute COVID-19.

The chain couples TRBV2 to TRBJ1-2; a weak D match, TRBD1 (5 bases). The CDR3 runs 13 residues. CDR1 and CDR2 (germline): SNHLY, FYNNEI. V gave up 4 bases and J gave up 2 bases, with 8 bases separating them. CDR3 in amino acids: CASSVGGNYGYTF. CDR3 in DNA: TGTGCCAGCAGTGTCGGGGGGAACTATGGCTACACCTTC.

J is TRBJ2-3 and V is TRBV19, with 15 bases that match TRBD2. This CDR3 is 15 amino acids long. Germline values: CDR1 LNHDA, CDR2 SQIVND (reference sequence). J gave up 5 bases and V 9 bases, and 6 bases lay outside the gene matches. This CDR3 reads CASRTSGRAVDTQYF. CDR3 in DNA: TGTGCCAGCAGGACTAGCGGGAGGGCCGTAGATACGCAGTATTTT. Full variable domain (rest looked up from reference TRBV19 and TRBJ2-3): DGGITQSPKYLFRKEGQNVTLSCEQNLNHDAMYWYRQDPGQGLRLIYYSQIVNDFQKGDIAEGYSVSREKKESFPLTVTSAQKNPTAFYLCASRTSGRAVDTQYFGPGTRLTVL.

The chain joins TRBV6-5 to TRBJ2-7; tentatively, D is TRBD2 (6 bases). The length of the CDR3 is 13 residues. The V end was cut by 8 bases, the J end by 2 bases, with 13 bases between. CDR1 is MNHEY, CDR2 SVGAGI, per germline. The CDR3: CASWTGEPYEQYF. CDR3 nucleotide sequence: TGTGCCAGCTGGACGGGAGAGCCCTACGAGCAGTACTTC.

The chain links TRBV7-2 to TRBJ1-6, with D perhaps TRBD1 (5 bases). The CDR3 length is 13 residues. V dropped 5 bases and J dropped 9 bases, with 11 bases sitting between them. CDR1 is SGHTA, CDR2 FQGNSA, per germline. The CDR3: CASSGQGGSPLHF. The CDR3 DNA reads as TGTGCCAGCAGCGGGCAGGGAGGTTCACCCCTCCACTTT. The whole variable domain, filled in from reference TRBV7-2 and TRBJ1-6, reads GAGVSQSPSNKVTEKGKDVELRCDPISGHTALYWYRQSLGQGLEFLIYFQGNSAPDKSGLPSDRFSAERTGGSVSTLTIQRTQQEDSAVYLCASSGQGGSPLHFGNGTRLTVT.

The chain uses TRBV5-8 and TRBJ2-3; D may be TRBD2 (6 bases). V was cut by 1 base and J by 2 bases, with 14 bases left in between. Per germline, CDR1 SGHTS and CDR2 YDEGEE. The CDR3 has 16 residues. The CDR3 DNA reads TGTGCCAGCAGCTTGTTCGGCGGCGGGACCACAGATACGCAGTATTTT. Translating gives CASSLFGGGTTDTQYF. The variable domain in full, completed from reference TRBV5-8 and TRBJ2-3, reads EAGVTQSPTHLIKTRGQQATLRCSPISGHTSVYWYQQALGLGLQFLLWYDEGEERNRGNFPPRFSGRQFPNYSSELNVNALELEDSALYLCASSLFGGGTTDTQYFGPGTRLTVL.

This chain links TRBV6-5 with TRBJ1-2; D uncertain. The germline gives CDR1 MNHEY, CDR2 SVGAGI. Trimming took off 6 bases at V and 2 bases at J, with 13 bases between the two ends. The CDR3 is made up of 14 amino acids. Here the CDR3 DNA reads TGTGCCAGCAGCGCCACGACAAGAAACTATGGCTACACCTTC. Encoded protein: CASSATTRNYGYTF.

The chain couples TRBV7-9 to TRBJ1-1; D is possibly TRBD1 (6 bases). Trimming stripped 10 bases from V and 0 bases from J, with 12 bases between. CDR3 size: 13 residues. Looked up from germline, CDR1 is SEHNR and CDR2 is FQNEAQ (reference sequence). CDR3: CATKGGLNTEAFF. The CDR3, as DNA: TGTGCCACCAAGGGGGGGCTGAACACTGAAGCTTTCTTT.

This chain links TRBV3-1 (or the pseudogene TRBV3-2) with TRBJ2-1, with TRBD2 identical over 7 bases. The germline V gene encodes CDR1 LGHDT and CDR2 YNNKEL (reference sequence). Losses at the gene ends were 5 bases for V and 4 bases for J; bases not matched to a gene: 8. This CDR3 region has 15 residues. CDR3 bases: TGTGCCAGCAGCGCTCGCGGGGGACGGTACAATGAGCAGTTCTTC. Amino acid sequence: CASSARGGRYNEQFF.

This clone occurred once. The chain joins TRBV27 to TRBJ1-2, with 8 bases lining up with TRBD1. CDR3 length: 14 residues. Germline V gene sequence: CDR1 MNHEY, CDR2 SMNVEV (reference sequence). The ends lost 6 bases at V and 5 bases at J; junction bases unmatched: 8. The CDR3 DNA reads as TGTGCCAGCAGACAACAGGGGGGACTTTATGGCTACACCTTC. Amino acids: CASRQQGGLYGYTF.

This clone occurred a few times. V is TRBV12-3 or TRBV12-4 and J is TRBJ2-7; D may be TRBD1 (6 bases). Between the trimmed V and J ends, which lost 5 bases and 2 bases, there was a span of 10 bases. This CDR3 is 13 amino acids long. The CDR3 region is CASSKQGTYEQYF. CDR3 DNA: TGTGCCAGCAGTAAACAGGGTACCTACGAGCAGTACTTC.